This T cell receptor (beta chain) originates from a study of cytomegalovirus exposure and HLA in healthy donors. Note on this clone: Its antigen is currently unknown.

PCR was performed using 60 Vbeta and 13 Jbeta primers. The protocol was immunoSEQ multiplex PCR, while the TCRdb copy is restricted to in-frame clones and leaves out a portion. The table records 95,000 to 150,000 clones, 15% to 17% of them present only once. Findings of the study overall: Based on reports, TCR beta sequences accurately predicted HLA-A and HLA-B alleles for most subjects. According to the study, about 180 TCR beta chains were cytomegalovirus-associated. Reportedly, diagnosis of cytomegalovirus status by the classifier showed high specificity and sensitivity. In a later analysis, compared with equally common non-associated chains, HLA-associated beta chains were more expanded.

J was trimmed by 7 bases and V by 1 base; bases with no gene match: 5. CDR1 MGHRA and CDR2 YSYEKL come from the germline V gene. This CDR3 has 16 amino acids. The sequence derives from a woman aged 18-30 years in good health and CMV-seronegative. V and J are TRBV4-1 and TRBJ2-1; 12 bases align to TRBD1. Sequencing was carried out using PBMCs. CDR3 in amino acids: CASSQAGTGGWNEQFF. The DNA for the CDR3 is TGCGCCAGCAGCCAAGCCGGGACAGGGGGCTGGAATGAGCAGTTCTTC.